The 25 T cell receptor beta chains below come from one sample, sequenced in a study of blood T cell repertoires in COVID-19. This table comes from immunoSEQ multiplex PCR, and its TCRdb copy is limited to in-frame clones, with some not included. The sample carries around 67,000 clones, 87% recorded once. The sequencing sample was made of peripheral blood. These receptors originate from a man aged 50-60 years with active COVID-19.

The V call is TRBV5-1, the J call TRBJ2-7, with a tentative D call TRBD1 (6 bases). Trimming stripped 0 bases from V and 6 bases from J, with 16 bases between. The CDR3 covers 15 residues. Germline CDR1 reads SGHRS; CDR2 reads YFSETQ. The CDR3 coding sequence is TGCGCCAGCAGCTTGGGAACCGGGACAAATTCCGAGCAGTACTTC. This encodes CASSLGTGTNSEQYF.

The V and J genes are TRBV6-2 or TRBV6-3 and TRBJ1-2, with 7 positions matching TRBD1. CDR3 length equals 14 residues. CDR1 is MNHEY and CDR2 is SVGEGT in the germline V gene. Losses at the gene ends were 0 bases for V and 4 bases for J; bases not matched to a gene: 2. CDR3 nucleotides: TGTGCCAGCAGTTACTCGAGACAGGGCTATGGCTACACCTTC. Protein sequence: CASSYSRQGYGYTF.

This clone was seen more than once but under ten times. V and J are TRBV10-1 and TRBJ1-5, with 7 nucleotides matching TRBD1. J lost 0 bases, V lost 4 bases, and 18 bases had no gene match. The CDR3 length is 20 residues. Germline V lookup: CDR1 WNHNN, CDR2 SYGVQD (reference sequence). The CDR3, as DNA: TGCGCCAGCAGTGCGGACCTGGTGGGCAGGGGGATCCATAGCAATCAGCCCCAGCATTTT. It is translated as CASSADLVGRGIHSNQPQHF.

This clone was detected only a few times. The gene calls are TRBV27 and TRBJ2-2; 7 bases align to TRBD1. The CDR3 has 14 residues. After removal of 6 bases from V and 4 bases from J, the junction contained 5 bases not matched to a gene. Germline CDR1 reads MNHEY; CDR2 reads SMNVEV (reference sequence). In nucleotides, the CDR3 is TGTGCCAGCAGAGATAGGGGGCTCACCGGGGAGCTGTTTTTT. Translation: CASRDRGLTGELFF.

The V gene is TRBV24-1, the J gene TRBJ2-2; the D is unclear. Trimming removed 0 bases from V and 1 base from J, with 5 bases in between. Looked up from germline, CDR1 is KGHDR and CDR2 is SFDVKD. The CDR3 spans 15 residues. The CDR3 DNA reads TGTGCCACCAGTGATTTGTACAAGAACACCGGGGAGCTGTTTTTT. Translating gives CATSDLYKNTGELFF.

V gene TRBV28 combines with J gene TRBJ2-2, with D possibly matching TRBD1 (6 bases). Trimming took off 6 bases at V and 4 bases at J, with 15 bases between the two ends. The CDR3 runs 15 residues. Germline lookup yields CDR1 MDHEN and CDR2 SYDVKM. The CDR3 sequence: CASSYRGTLTGELFF. The CDR3, as DNA: TGTGCCAGCAGCTATAGGGGGACCCTCACCGGGGAGCTGTTTTTT.

V usage is TRBV30 and J usage is TRBJ1-1; D not resolved. V lost 0 bases, J lost 6 bases, and 11 bases lay in between. This CDR3 is built from 13 residues. Germline V gene data show CDR1 as GTSNPN and CDR2 as SVGIG (reference sequence). The CDR3 DNA sequence: TGTGCCTGGAGTGTACAGTATAACTCTGAAGCTTTCTTT. This codes for CAWSVQYNSEAFF.

This chain joins TRBV5-6 and TRBJ2-7; no clear D. CDR3 length: 15 residues. Looked up from germline, CDR1 is SGHDT and CDR2 is YYEEEE. The V gene lost 0 bases and the J gene lost 0 bases, with 10 bases spanning the gap. The CDR3 sequence: CASSLAPGSSYEQYF. The CDR3 DNA reads as TGTGCCAGCAGCTTGGCGCCAGGCAGCTCCTACGAGCAGTACTTC.

This chain joins TRBV12-5 and TRBJ2-1; D is uncertain. CDR1 and CDR2 (germline): LGHNT, FRNRAP. Trimming stripped 1 base from V and 9 bases from J, with 10 bases between. CDR3 length: 13 amino acids. The CDR3 is CASGLGQGGEQFF. CDR3 sequence (DNA): TGTGCTAGTGGTTTGGGGCAAGGCGGTGAGCAGTTCTTC. The full variable domain, its missing parts supplied by reference TRBV12-5 and TRBJ2-1, is DARVTQTPRHKVTEMGQEVTMRCQPILGHNTVFWYRQTMMQGLELLAYFRNRAPLDDSGMPKDRFSAEMPDATLATLKIQPSEPRDSAVYFCASGLGQGGEQFFGPGTRLTVL.

This clone has a handful of counts. The rearrangement links TRBV7-9 to TRBJ2-7; TRBD1 is a possible D gene (6 bases). This CDR3 has 11 amino acids. In germline, CDR1 is SEHNR, CDR2 FQNEAQ (reference sequence). V was pared by 11 bases and J by 5 bases, with 13 bases between. This CDR3 is CAAFQGNEQYF. Here the CDR3 DNA reads TGTGCCGCGTTTCAGGGGAACGAGCAGTACTTC.

This rearrangement joins TRBV2 to TRBJ2-7; 9 nucleotides line up with TRBD1. Trimming removed 3 bases from V and 7 bases from J; junction bases left unmatched: 22. The V gene's germline CDR1 is SNHLY and CDR2 FYNNEI. The CDR3 runs to 19 residues. As DNA, the CDR3 is TGTGCCAGCAGTGAGACCGGGACAGGGTTGGGATCAGCTACGTGGGAGCAGTACTTC. Translating it yields CASSETGTGLGSATWEQYF.

The table lists this clone with a few counts. This chain joins TRBV6-6 and TRBJ1-5, with TRBD1 identical over 9 bases. The J segment lost 7 bases and the V segment lost 7 bases, leaving 8 bases of the junction unmatched. This CDR3 contains 14 residues. CDR1 is MNHNY and CDR2 is SVGAGI in the germline V gene (reference sequence). The CDR3 reads CASIGDRVSQPQHF. The CDR3 nucleotides are TGTGCCAGCATCGGGGACAGGGTATCCCAGCCCCAGCATTTT.

The chain joins TRBV9 to TRBJ2-1; 8 nucleotides match TRBD2. Germline CDR1 reads SGDLS; CDR2 reads YYNGEE. With 0 bases clipped from V and 2 bases from J, the junction kept 1 base outside the gene matches. The length of the CDR3 is 15 residues. The CDR3 loop reads CASSVELAAYNEQFF. The CDR3 nucleotides are TGTGCCAGCAGCGTAGAACTAGCGGCCTACAATGAGCAGTTCTTC.

CDR3 region: CASSLGGQGHSPLHF. Written as DNA, the CDR3 is TGTGCCAGCAGCCTAGGGGGACAGGGTCATTCACCCCTCCACTTT. The genes are TRBV6-5 and TRBJ1-6, with TRBD1 matching 9 bases. Germline V gene lookup returns CDR1 MNHEY and CDR2 SVGAGI. V was clipped by 6 bases and J by 8 bases; unmatched bases: 8. CDR3 size: 15 residues.

V and J are TRBV5-1 and TRBJ2-1, with D maybe TRBD2 (5 bases). CDR1 SGHRS and CDR2 YFSETQ come from the germline V gene. The CDR3 loop spans 16 amino acids. V was shortened by 0 bases and J by 1 base, with 11 bases between the two germline ends. The chain's CDR3 is CASSLASSLSYNEQFF. The CDR3 bases are TGCGCCAGCAGCTTGGCCTCTAGCCTGTCCTACAATGAGCAGTTCTTC.

This clone was seen a few times. The V call is TRBV7-9, the J call TRBJ2-4; TRBD2 matches 8 bases. The CDR3 extends over 16 amino acids. The germline CDR1 and CDR2 sequences are SEHNR and FQNEAQ (reference sequence). V gave up 3 bases and J gave up 1 base; unmatched junction bases: 5. The CDR3 spells CASSFWTSTAKNIQYF. In DNA, the CDR3 is TGTGCCAGCAGCTTTTGGACTAGCACGGCCAAAAACATTCAGTACTTC. Full variable domain (missing parts from reference TRBV7-9 and TRBJ2-4): DTGVSQNPRHKITKRGQNVTFRCDPISEHNRLYWYRQTLGQGPEFLTYFQNEAQLEKSRLLSDRFSAERPKGSFSTLEIQRTEQGDSAMYLCASSFWTSTAKNIQYFGAGTRLSVL.

V usage is TRBV28 and J usage is TRBJ2-5; 8 bases are shared with TRBD1. Germline V gene lookup returns CDR1 MDHEN and CDR2 SYDVKM. The CDR3 is 19 amino acids. The trim removed 5 bases at V and 1 base at J, leaving 18 bases unmatched. CDR3 coding DNA: TGTGCCAGCAGTCAAACCCGGGACAGGTTAGGTTGGACCCAAGAGACCCAGTACTTC. Protein product: CASSQTRDRLGWTQETQYF.

This chain links TRBV24-1 with TRBJ2-7; 11 nucleotides agree with TRBD2. The CDR3 loop spans 16 amino acids. Per the germline V gene, CDR1 is KGHDR and CDR2 is SFDVKD. V gave up 2 bases and J gave up 6 bases; unmatched junction bases: 8. CDR3 sequence reads: CATSDSLAGAPPEQYF. CDR3 DNA sequence: TGTGCCACCAGTGATTCACTAGCGGGAGCCCCCCCCGAGCAGTACTTC.

V and J are TRBV7-2 and TRBJ2-7; 11 bases match TRBD2. The CDR3 has 16 residues. Germline-derived CDR1 and CDR2 are SGHTA and FQGNSA. The V and J ends lost 0 bases and 0 bases, in that order; junction bases with no gene match: 1. CDR3 sequence reads: CASSLAGTSGSYEQYF. Written as DNA, the CDR3 is TGTGCCAGCAGCTTAGCCGGGACTAGCGGCTCCTACGAGCAGTACTTC. The entire variable domain, with the rest obtained from reference TRBV7-2 and TRBJ2-7, is as follows: GAGVSQSPSNKVTEKGKDVELRCDPISGHTALYWYRQSLGQGLEFLIYFQGNSAPDKSGLPSDRFSAERTGGSVSTLTIQRTQQEDSAVYLCASSLAGTSGSYEQYFGPGTRLTVT.

This clone was counted only a few times. V usage is TRBV4-3 and J usage is TRBJ1-5, with 9 bases aligning to TRBD1. V lost 3 bases and J lost 6; bases outside the gene matches: 3. Germline values: CDR1 LGHNA, CDR2 YSLEER. The CDR3 covers 14 residues. CDR3 protein: CASSQDRGGQPQHF. As DNA, the CDR3 is TGCGCCAGCAGCCAGGACAGGGGAGGTCAGCCCCAGCATTTT.

The chain links TRBV6-5 to TRBJ1-4; 7 bases match TRBD1. V lost 5 bases, J lost 8 bases, and 11 bases stayed unmatched. Looked up from germline, CDR1 is MNHEY and CDR2 is SVGAGI. The CDR3 spans 15 residues. CDR3 amino acids: CASSQYDRADEKLFF. CDR3 DNA sequence: TGTGCCAGCAGTCAATACGACAGGGCGGACGAAAAACTGTTTTTT.

The chain couples TRBV28 to TRBJ1-3; no firm D call. CDR1 and CDR2 (germline): MDHEN, SYDVKM. V lost 8 bases and J lost 0, with 11 bases in between. The length of the CDR3 is 14 residues. The CDR3 nucleotides read TGTGCCAGCGGGCTTGGTTCCTCTGGAAACACCATATATTTT. Protein: CASGLGSSGNTIYF.

This chain connects TRBV19 to TRBJ2-1, with 13 bases matching TRBD2. Looked up from germline, CDR1 is LNHDA and CDR2 is SQIVND (reference sequence). V shed 7 bases and J 9 bases; nucleotides not matched to a gene: 9. The CDR3 spans 15 residues. The CDR3 nucleotides read TGTGCCAGTACCACGCGACTAGCGGGAGGTGGTGAGCAGTTCTTC. The encoded protein is CASTTRLAGGGEQFF. The full variable domain, completed using reference TRBV19 and TRBJ2-1, is DGGITQSPKYLFRKEGQNVTLSCEQNLNHDAMYWYRQDPGQGLRLIYYSQIVNDFQKGDIAEGYSVSREKKESFPLTVTSAQKNPTAFYLCASTTRLAGGGEQFFGPGTRLTVL.

This clone has a single count. The genes are TRBV28 and TRBJ1-3; TRBD1 is a possible D gene (6 bases). The CDR3 is 17 residues long. Trimming shortened V by 2 bases and J by 5 bases, and 19 bases separated the two germline ends. Germline CDR1 is MDHEN and CDR2 is SYDVKM. CDR3 amino acids: CASSLEGQGFLRNTIYF. For the CDR3, the DNA is TGTGCCAGCAGTTTAGAAGGGCAGGGGTTTCTCAGAAACACCATATATTTT. The variable domain in full, completed from reference TRBV28 and TRBJ1-3, reads DVKVTQSSRYLVKRTGEKVFLECVQDMDHENMFWYRQDPGLGLRLIYFSYDVKMKEKGDIPEGYSVSREKKERFSLILESASTNQTSMYLCASSLEGQGFLRNTIYFGEGSWLTVV.

This clone was detected only once. J is TRBJ2-7 and V is TRBV25-1; 8 bases map to TRBD1. Looked up from germline, CDR1 is MGHDK and CDR2 is SYGVNS. This CDR3 spans 14 amino acids. V lost 8 bases, J lost 0 bases, and 6 bases stayed unmatched. Here the CDR3 DNA reads TGTGCCAGCCGACGACAGGGGAGCTCCTACGAGCAGTACTTC. Amino acids: CASRRQGSSYEQYF.